Below, one TCR beta chain is given with its context. Germline loops: CDR1 MNHEY, CDR2 SVGEGT. The CDR3 runs 17 residues. The trim removed 6 bases at V and 7 bases at J, leaving 16 bases unmatched. Here immunoSEQ multiplex PCR was the method, and the copy in TCRdb shows in-frame clones only, minus some. The data hold around 26,000 clones, with around 90% observed a single time. The entry originates in a study of blood T cell repertoires in COVID-19. Sequenced material: peripheral blood. The origin of this receptor is a human donor in a cohort sampled during active COVID-19. V and J are TRBV6-2 or TRBV6-3 and TRBJ2-2; 8 positions match TRBD2. The CDR3 loop reads CASRPNLAGSSGGELFF. The CDR3 DNA sequence: TGTGCCAGCAGACCTAATTTAGCGGGATCGTCGGGCGGGGAGCTGTTTTTT.